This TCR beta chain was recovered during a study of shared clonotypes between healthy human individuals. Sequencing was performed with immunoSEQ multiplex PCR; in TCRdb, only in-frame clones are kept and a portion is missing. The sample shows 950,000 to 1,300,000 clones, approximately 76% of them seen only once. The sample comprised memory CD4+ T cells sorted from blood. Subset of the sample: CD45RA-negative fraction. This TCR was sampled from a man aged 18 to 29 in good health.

CDR3 in amino acids: CASSVGVGGTGELFF. CDR3 in DNA: TGTGCCAGCAGCGTAGGAGTGGGAGGCACCGGGGAGCTGTTTTTT. The genes are TRBV9 and TRBJ2-2; tentative D call: TRBD2 (6 bases). CDR1 SGDLS and CDR2 YYNGEE come from the germline V gene. The CDR3 length is 15 residues. Trimming cost V 0 bases and J 4 bases, with 10 bases left between them. Using reference TRBV9 and TRBJ2-2 for the parts outside the CDR3, the full variable domain is DSGVTQTPKHLITATGQRVTLRCSPRSGDLSVYWYQQSLDQGLQFLIQYYNGEERAKGNILERFSAQQFPDLHSELNLSSLELGDSALYFCASSVGVGGTGELFFGEGSRLTVL.